The 20 T cell receptor beta chains given below trace back to one sample, sequenced in a study of shared clonotypes between healthy human individuals. Profiled with immunoSEQ multiplex PCR; TCRdb holds only in-frame clones, not every one. The table records about 1.9 million clones, about 94% of them present only once. CD45RO-negative CD8 cells positively selected for CCR7 made up the naive population, which excluded terminally differentiated effector memory CD45RA+ cells. The sample consisted of naive CD8+ T cells from PBMCs. These receptor sequences come from a man between 18 and 29 years old in good health. Some clones in this sample may be carry-over from other donors' samples.

The chain carries TRBV2 and TRBJ1-5; a weak D match, TRBD1 (5 bases). The CDR3 loop spans 14 amino acids. Germline V gene data show CDR1 as SNHLY and CDR2 as FYNNEI. V lost 4 bases and J lost 3, with 10 bases in between. CDR3 bases: TGTGCCAGCAGTGGAGGGGACTTCAATCAGCCCCAGCATTTT. This gives the protein CASSGGDFNQPQHF.

The rearrangement uses TRBV25-1 and TRBJ1-1; no clear D. The CDR3 length is 15 residues. Trimming removed 1 base at V and 0 bases at J, with 9 bases between. Per germline, CDR1 MGHDK and CDR2 SYGVNS. For the CDR3, the DNA is TGTGCCAGCAGTGAATGGGGAGTTATGAACACTGAAGCTTTCTTT. Translated: CASSEWGVMNTEAFF.

The chain uses TRBV27 and TRBJ1-2, with D possibly matching TRBD1 (6 bases). CDR3 length equals 15 residues. V lost 5 bases, J lost 4 bases, and 17 bases lay in between. Germline V lookup: CDR1 MNHEY, CDR2 SMNVEV (reference sequence). CDR3: CASSLEYRATYGYTF. CDR3 in DNA: TGTGCCAGCAGTCTGGAATACAGGGCGACCTATGGCTACACCTTC.

V is TRBV25-1 and J is TRBJ1-3; D might be TRBD1 (5 bases). The CDR3 runs 14 residues. Trimming removed 5 bases from V and 0 bases from J, with 8 bases in between. CDR1 MGHDK and CDR2 SYGVNS come from the germline V gene. This CDR3 is CASSSRDSGNTIYF. CDR3 nucleotides: TGTGCCAGCAGTTCCAGGGACTCTGGAAACACCATATATTTT.

The rearrangement uses TRBV6-1 and TRBJ2-7; perhaps TRBD1 as D (5 bases). The CDR3 totals 16 residues. Germline lookup yields CDR1 MNHNS and CDR2 SASEGT. Between the trimmed V and J ends, which lost 2 bases and 4 bases, there was a span of 18 bases. The CDR3 loop reads CASSELGGAGLYEQYF. In nucleotides, the CDR3 is TGTGCCAGCAGTGAACTGGGTGGGGCAGGGTTGTACGAGCAGTACTTC.

The chain employs TRBV7-9 and TRBJ1-1; 9 nucleotides match TRBD1. V was clipped by 8 bases and J by 3 bases; unmatched bases: 4. The CDR3 extends over 13 amino acids. The germline CDR1 and CDR2 sequences are SEHNR and FQNEAQ (reference sequence). CDR3 sequence: CASDRTGDTEAFF. CDR3 nucleotides: TGTGCCAGCGACCGGACAGGGGACACTGAAGCTTTCTTT.

The chain carries TRBV2 and TRBJ1-4; D remains ambiguous. CDR3 length equals 14 residues. Germline CDR1 and CDR2: SNHLY and FYNNEI. The V and J ends lost 3 bases and 7 bases respectively, with 12 bases between them. The DNA for the CDR3 is TGTGCCAGCAGTGAGTGGAGGGAAGGTGAAAAACTGTTTTTT. This sequence encodes CASSEWREGEKLFF.

The chain is built from TRBV2 and TRBJ2-7; D may match TRBD1 or TRBD2 (7 bases each). Trimming left V 6 bases short and J 0 bases short, with 15 bases between. Germline V gene lookup returns CDR1 SNHLY and CDR2 FYNNEI. The CDR3 sequence is 15 residues long. CDR3 residues: CASRAQGGYSYEQYF. The CDR3 DNA follows: TGTGCCAGCAGGGCTCAGGGGGGGTACTCCTACGAGCAGTACTTC.

Notes on this clone: This CDR3 is also generated by other DNA sequences in the sample. The genes are TRBV19 and TRBJ2-7; 8 bases are a match to TRBD2. Trimming at V came to 3 bases and at J to 0 bases, leaving 4 bases not matched to a gene. This CDR3 is built from 15 residues. Looked up from germline, CDR1 is LNHDA and CDR2 is SQIVND (reference sequence). As DNA, the CDR3 is TGTGCCAGTAGTATCTTCCTAGCGGGCTCCTACGAGCAGTACTTC. Translated, it gives CASSIFLAGSYEQYF.

V usage is TRBV6-6 and J usage is TRBJ2-2, with D uncertain. Looked up from germline, CDR1 is MNHNY and CDR2 is SVGAGI (reference sequence). The CDR3 spans 15 residues. V gave up 2 bases and J gave up 1 base, with 8 bases separating them. CDR3 nucleotide sequence: TGTGCCAGCAGTTACCCCGAGATGAACACCGGGGAGCTGTTTTTT. The encoded protein is CASSYPEMNTGELFF.

The rearrangement links TRBV19 to TRBJ1-1; tentatively, D is TRBD1 (6 bases). CDR3 size: 16 residues. Germline CDR1 is LNHDA and CDR2 is SQIVND (reference sequence). Trimming shortened V by 5 bases and J by 1 base, and 17 bases separated the two germline ends. The CDR3 sequence: CASSPPSGERNTEAFF. CDR3 DNA sequence: TGTGCCAGTAGTCCCCCCTCAGGGGAGAGGAACACTGAAGCTTTCTTT.

In nucleotides, the CDR3 is TGTGCCAGCAGCTTAGGGACTAGCAGGAGCACAGATACGCAGTATTTT. Its protein product is CASSLGTSRSTDTQYF. This rearrangement joins TRBV7-9 to TRBJ2-3; 8 bases align to TRBD2. CDR1 SEHNR and CDR2 FQNEAQ come from the germline V gene (reference sequence). This CDR3 region has 16 residues. Trimming cost V 1 base and J 0 bases; bases outside gene matches: 3.

The rearrangement joins TRBV29-1 to TRBJ2-2; D may be TRBD2 (6 bases). The CDR3 consists of 17 residues. The V gene lost 2 bases and the J gene lost 5 bases, with 21 bases spanning the gap. Germline CDR1 reads SQVTM; CDR2 reads ANQGSEA. The DNA of the CDR3 is TGCAGCGTTGAAAGTCGCCAGGGTCGGGGGAGGACCGGGGAGCTGTTTTTT. It specifies CSVESRQGRGRTGELFF.

This chain joins TRBV27 and TRBJ2-7; possibly TRBD2 for D (5 bases). The CDR3 length is 16 residues. V lost 0 bases and J 3 bases, leaving 15 bases between the germline ends. CDR1 MNHEY and CDR2 SMNVEV come from the germline V gene (reference sequence). The CDR3 region is CASSLSLAGWGYEQYF. The CDR3 DNA sequence: TGTGCCAGCAGTTTATCGCTGGCGGGTTGGGGCTACGAGCAGTACTTC.

The CDR3, as DNA: TGTGCCAGCAGCTTGGTACGGAGAGCTGGCTATGGCTACACCTTC. The encoded protein is CASSLVRRAGYGYTF. V gene TRBV5-6 combines with J gene TRBJ1-2; D not certain. The CDR3 totals 15 residues. Germline CDR1 is SGHDT and CDR2 is YYEEEE. Trimming stripped 0 bases from V and 4 bases from J, with 13 bases between.

This clone was seen a few times. The chain carries TRBV27 and TRBJ1-5; a possible D gene is TRBD1 (5 bases). Trimming left V 8 bases short and J 7 bases short, with 12 bases between. CDR3 size: 12 residues. Germline CDR1 MNHEY, CDR2 SMNVEV (reference sequence). For the CDR3, the DNA is TGTGCCAGCGGTGGTTGGGGCCAGCCCCAGCATTTT. Protein product: CASGGWGQPQHF.

This chain links TRBV15 with TRBJ2-2; D uncertain. Looked up from germline, CDR1 is LNHNV and CDR2 is YYDKDF (reference sequence). V was pared by 0 bases and J by 4 bases, with 6 bases between. This CDR3 is 14 amino acids long. The CDR3 coding sequence is TGTGCCACCAGCAGAGAGGAACTCACCGGGGAGCTGTTTTTT. Amino acid sequence: CATSREELTGELFF.

The genes are TRBV25-1 and TRBJ2-5; TRBD2 matches at 7 bases. The J segment lost 2 bases and the V segment lost 3 bases, leaving 6 bases of the junction unmatched. The germline gives CDR1 MGHDK, CDR2 SYGVNS. This CDR3 has 15 residues. This CDR3 is CASSEYPGLQETQYF. The CDR3 DNA is TGTGCCAGCAGTGAGTACCCGGGACTACAAGAGACCCAGTACTTC.

Notes on this clone: Different DNA sequences within this sample yield the same CDR3. The V and J genes are TRBV27 and TRBJ1-1, with D uncertain. This CDR3 has 13 amino acids. V was pared by 3 bases and J by 4 bases, with 9 bases between. CDR1 is MNHEY, CDR2 SMNVEV, per germline (reference sequence). The CDR3 bases are TGTGCCAGCAGTTTGGGGTCGGGCACTGAAGCTTTCTTT. This encodes CASSLGSGTEAFF.

The genes are TRBV6-1 and TRBJ1-1; D uncertain. This CDR3 contains 15 residues. V was cut by 6 bases and J by 4 bases, with 18 bases left in between. Germline CDR1 is MNHNS and CDR2 is SASEGT. CDR3 in amino acids: CASRDPDALSTEAFF. For the CDR3, the DNA is TGTGCCAGCAGGGACCCGGACGCCCTAAGCACTGAAGCTTTCTTT.